What follows describes a single T cell receptor beta chain. Its antigen is currently unknown. Per the germline V gene, CDR1 is MNHEY and CDR2 is SVGAGI. The junction had 13 bases not matched to a gene; V was cut back by 8 bases and J by 4 bases. The CDR3 totals 15 residues. Profiled with immunoSEQ multiplex PCR; TCRdb holds only in-frame clones, not every one. This table holds about 110,000 clones, around 92% found once. This sample stems from a study of T cell responses to AZD1222 COVID-19 vaccine. Study in general: Researchers grouped second doses given at about 4 or about 12 weeks into one pool.

General study points: Two AZD1222 doses significantly raised spike-specific TCR breadth and depth over controls. Nearly half of the spike-specific TCRs reportedly recognize variant regions that carry no mutations. Across the whole spike, CD4 TCRs peaked at regions 160-218 and 743-854.

This specimen was peripheral blood, taken on day 0 of AZD1222 vaccination. The rearrangement joins TRBV6-5 to TRBJ2-5; 7 bases line up with TRBD2. The origin of this receptor is an adult in good health. For the CDR3, the DNA is TGTGCCAGCCATCAACCGGGGAGGGGCGGAGAGACCCAGTACTTC. Its translation is CASHQPGRGGETQYF.